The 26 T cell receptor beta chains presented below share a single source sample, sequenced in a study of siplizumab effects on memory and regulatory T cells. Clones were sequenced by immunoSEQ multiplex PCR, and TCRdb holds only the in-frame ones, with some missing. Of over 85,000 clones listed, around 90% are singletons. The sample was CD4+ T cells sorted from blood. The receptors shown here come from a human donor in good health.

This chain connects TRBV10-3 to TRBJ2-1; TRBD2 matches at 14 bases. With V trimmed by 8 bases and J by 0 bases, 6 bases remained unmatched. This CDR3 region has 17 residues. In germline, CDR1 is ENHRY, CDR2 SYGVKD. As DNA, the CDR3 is TGTGCCATCTCTGGACTAGCGGGAGGAGGCTCCTACAATGAGCAGTTCTTC. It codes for CAISGLAGGGSYNEQFF.

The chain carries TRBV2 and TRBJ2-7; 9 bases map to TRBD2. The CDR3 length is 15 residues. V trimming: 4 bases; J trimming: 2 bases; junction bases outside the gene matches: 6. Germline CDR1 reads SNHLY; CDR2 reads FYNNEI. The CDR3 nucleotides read TGTGCCAGCAGTGTGTTTGCGGGAGGGCCCTACGAGCAGTACTTC. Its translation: CASSVFAGGPYEQYF.

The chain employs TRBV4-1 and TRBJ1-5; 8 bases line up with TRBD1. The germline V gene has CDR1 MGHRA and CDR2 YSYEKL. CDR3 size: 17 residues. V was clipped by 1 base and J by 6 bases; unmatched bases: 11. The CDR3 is CASSQVPRRGLVQPQHF. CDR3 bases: TGCGCCAGCAGCCAAGTTCCGCGCAGGGGGCTAGTTCAGCCCCAGCATTTT.

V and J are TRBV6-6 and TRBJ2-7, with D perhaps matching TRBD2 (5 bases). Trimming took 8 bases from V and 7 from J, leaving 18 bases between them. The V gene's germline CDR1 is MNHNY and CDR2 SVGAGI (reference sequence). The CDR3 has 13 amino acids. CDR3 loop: CASLKDAPGEQYF. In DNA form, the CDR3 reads TGTGCCAGCCTAAAGGACGCGCCGGGGGAGCAGTACTTC.

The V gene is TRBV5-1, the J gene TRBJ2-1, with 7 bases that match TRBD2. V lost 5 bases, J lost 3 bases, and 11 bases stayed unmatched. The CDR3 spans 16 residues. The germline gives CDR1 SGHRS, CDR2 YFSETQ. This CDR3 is CASRQASGELYNEQFF. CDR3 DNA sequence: TGCGCCAGCAGACAGGCTAGCGGAGAGCTCTACAATGAGCAGTTCTTC.

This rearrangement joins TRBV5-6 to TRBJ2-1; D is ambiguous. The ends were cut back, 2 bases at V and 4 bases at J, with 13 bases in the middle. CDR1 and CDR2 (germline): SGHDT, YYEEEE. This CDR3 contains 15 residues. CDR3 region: CASSFQPRGYNEQFF. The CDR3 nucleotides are TGTGCCAGCAGCTTTCAGCCTAGAGGATACAATGAGCAGTTCTTC. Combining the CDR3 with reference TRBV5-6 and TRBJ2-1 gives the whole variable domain DAGVTQSPTHLIKTRGQQVTLRCSPKSGHDTVSWYQQALGQGPQFIFQYYEEEERQRGNFPDRFSGHQFPNYSSELNVNALLLGDSALYLCASSFQPRGYNEQFFGPGTRLTVL.

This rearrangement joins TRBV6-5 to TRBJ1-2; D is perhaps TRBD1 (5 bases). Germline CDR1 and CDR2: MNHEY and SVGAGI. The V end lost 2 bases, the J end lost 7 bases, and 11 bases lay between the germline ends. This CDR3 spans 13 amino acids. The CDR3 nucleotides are TGTGCCAGCAGTTACCCCCTAAGGGGTGGCTACACCTTC. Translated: CASSYPLRGGYTF.

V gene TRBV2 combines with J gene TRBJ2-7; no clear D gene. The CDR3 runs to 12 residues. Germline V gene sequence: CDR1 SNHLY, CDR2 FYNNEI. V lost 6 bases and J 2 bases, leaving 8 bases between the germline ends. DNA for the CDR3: TGTGCCAGCAGCACTGGGACCTACGAGCAGTACTTC. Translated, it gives CASSTGTYEQYF.

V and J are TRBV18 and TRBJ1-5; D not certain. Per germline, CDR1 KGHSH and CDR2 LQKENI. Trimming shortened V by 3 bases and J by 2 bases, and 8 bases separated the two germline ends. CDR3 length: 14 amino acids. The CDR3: CASSPSAGNQPQHF. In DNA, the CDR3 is TGTGCCAGCTCACCCTCGGCCGGCAATCAGCCCCAGCATTTT.

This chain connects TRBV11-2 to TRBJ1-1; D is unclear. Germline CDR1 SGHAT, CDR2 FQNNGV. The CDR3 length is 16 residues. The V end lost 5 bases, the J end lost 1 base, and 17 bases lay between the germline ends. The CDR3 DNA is TGTGCCAGCAGCCCCCCCCAACGGGGTCAGAACACTGAAGCTTTCTTT. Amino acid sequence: CASSPPQRGQNTEAFF.

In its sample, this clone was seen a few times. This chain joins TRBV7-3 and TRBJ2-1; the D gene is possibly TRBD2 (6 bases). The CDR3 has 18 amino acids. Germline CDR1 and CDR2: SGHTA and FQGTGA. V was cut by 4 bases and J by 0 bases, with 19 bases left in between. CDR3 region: CASSSKRGSSASYNEQFF. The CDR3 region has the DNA TGTGCCAGCAGCTCAAAGAGAGGTTCTAGCGCCTCCTACAATGAGCAGTTCTTC.

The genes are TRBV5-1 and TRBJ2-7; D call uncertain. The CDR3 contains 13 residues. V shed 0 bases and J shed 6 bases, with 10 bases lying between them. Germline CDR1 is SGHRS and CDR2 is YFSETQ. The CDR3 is CASSLVRESEQYF. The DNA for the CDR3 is TGCGCCAGCAGCTTGGTTAGGGAATCCGAGCAGTACTTC.

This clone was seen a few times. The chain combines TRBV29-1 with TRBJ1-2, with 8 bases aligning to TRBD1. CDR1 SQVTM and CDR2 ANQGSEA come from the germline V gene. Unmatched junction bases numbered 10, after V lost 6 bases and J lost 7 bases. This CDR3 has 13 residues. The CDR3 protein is CSVQDRDGSGYTF. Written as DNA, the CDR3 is TGCAGCGTCCAGGACAGGGACGGGTCTGGCTACACCTTC.

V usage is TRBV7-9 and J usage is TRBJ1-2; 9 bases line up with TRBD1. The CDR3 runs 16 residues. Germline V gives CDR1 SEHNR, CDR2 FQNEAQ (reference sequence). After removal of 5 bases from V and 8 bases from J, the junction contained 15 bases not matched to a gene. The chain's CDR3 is CASSPTNRDRERGYTF. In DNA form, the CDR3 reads TGTGCCAGCAGCCCCACTAACCGGGACAGGGAGAGGGGCTACACCTTC.

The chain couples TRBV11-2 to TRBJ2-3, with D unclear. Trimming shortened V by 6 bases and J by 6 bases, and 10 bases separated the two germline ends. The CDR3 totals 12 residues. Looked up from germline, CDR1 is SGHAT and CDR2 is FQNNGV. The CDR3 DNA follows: TGTGCCAGCAGAACCGACGGGGATACGCAGTATTTT. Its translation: CASRTDGDTQYF.

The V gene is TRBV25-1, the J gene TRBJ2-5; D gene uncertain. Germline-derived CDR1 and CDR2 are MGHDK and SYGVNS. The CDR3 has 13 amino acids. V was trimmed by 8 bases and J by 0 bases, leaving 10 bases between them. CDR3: CASVLRYQETQYF. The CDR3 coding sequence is TGTGCCAGCGTTTTACGGTACCAAGAGACCCAGTACTTC. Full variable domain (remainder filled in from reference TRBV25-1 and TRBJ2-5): EADIYQTPRYLVIGTGKKITLECSQTMGHDKMYWYQQDPGMELHLIHYSYGVNSTEKGDLSSESTVSRIRTEHFPLTLESARPSHTSQYLCASVLRYQETQYFGPGTRLLVL.

The CDR3 is CASTGTSGPEHGELFF. CDR3 DNA sequence: TGCGCCAGTACCGGGACTAGCGGCCCTGAGCACGGGGAGCTGTTTTTT. The chain is built from TRBV5-1 and TRBJ2-2, with TRBD2 matching over 11 bases. The V and J ends lost 8 bases and 7 bases, in that order; junction bases with no gene match: 13. The germline gives CDR1 SGHRS, CDR2 YFSETQ. This CDR3 has 16 residues.

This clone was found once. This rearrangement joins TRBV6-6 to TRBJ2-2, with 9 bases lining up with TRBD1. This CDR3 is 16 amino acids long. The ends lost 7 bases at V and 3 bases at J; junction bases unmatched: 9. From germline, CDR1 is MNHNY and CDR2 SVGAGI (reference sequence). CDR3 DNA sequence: TGTGCCAGCACATATTCCGGGACAGGGTACACCGGGGAGCTGTTTTTT. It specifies CASTYSGTGYTGELFF.

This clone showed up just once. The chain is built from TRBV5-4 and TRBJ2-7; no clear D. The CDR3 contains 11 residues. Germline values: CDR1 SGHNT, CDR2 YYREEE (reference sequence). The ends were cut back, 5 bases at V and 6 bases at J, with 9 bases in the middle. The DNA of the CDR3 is TGTGCCAGCAGTTCCCGGGTCGAGCAGTACTTC. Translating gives CASSSRVEQYF.

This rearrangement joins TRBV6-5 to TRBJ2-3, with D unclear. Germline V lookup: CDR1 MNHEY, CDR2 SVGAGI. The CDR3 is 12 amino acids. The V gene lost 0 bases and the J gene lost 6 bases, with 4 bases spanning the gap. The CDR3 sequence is CASSYSGDTQYF. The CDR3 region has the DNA TGTGCCAGCAGTTACTCCGGGGATACGCAGTATTTT.

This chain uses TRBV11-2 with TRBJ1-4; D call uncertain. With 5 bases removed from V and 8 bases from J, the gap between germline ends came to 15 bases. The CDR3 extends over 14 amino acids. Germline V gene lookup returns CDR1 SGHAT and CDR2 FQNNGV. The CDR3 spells CASSPIPKSEKLFF. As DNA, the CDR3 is TGTGCCAGCAGCCCCATTCCTAAATCGGAAAAACTGTTTTTT.

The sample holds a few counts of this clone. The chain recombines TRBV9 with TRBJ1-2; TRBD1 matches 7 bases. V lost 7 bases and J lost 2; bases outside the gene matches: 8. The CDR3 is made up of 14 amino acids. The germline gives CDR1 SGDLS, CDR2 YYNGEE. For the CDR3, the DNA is TGTGCCAGCCGTCGACAGGGAGACAACTATGGCTACACCTTC. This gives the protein CASRRQGDNYGYTF.

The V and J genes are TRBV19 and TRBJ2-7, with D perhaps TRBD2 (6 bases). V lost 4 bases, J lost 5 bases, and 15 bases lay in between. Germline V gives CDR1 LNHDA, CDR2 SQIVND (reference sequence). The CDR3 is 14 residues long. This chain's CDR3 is CASSRDFGSDEQYF. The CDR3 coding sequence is TGTGCCAGTAGTAGGGACTTTGGGTCCGACGAGCAGTACTTC.

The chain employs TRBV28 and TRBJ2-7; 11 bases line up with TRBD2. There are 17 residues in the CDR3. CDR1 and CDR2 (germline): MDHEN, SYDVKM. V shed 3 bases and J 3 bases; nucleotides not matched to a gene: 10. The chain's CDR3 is CASSLVIGLAGFYEQYF. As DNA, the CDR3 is TGTGCCAGCAGTTTGGTTATTGGACTAGCGGGTTTCTACGAGCAGTACTTC.

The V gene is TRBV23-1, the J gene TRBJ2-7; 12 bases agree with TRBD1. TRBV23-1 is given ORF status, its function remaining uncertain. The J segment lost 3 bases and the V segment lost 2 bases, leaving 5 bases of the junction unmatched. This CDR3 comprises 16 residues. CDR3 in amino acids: CASSQKGQGAFYEQYF. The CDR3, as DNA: TGCGCCAGCAGTCAAAAGGGACAGGGGGCTTTCTACGAGCAGTACTTC.

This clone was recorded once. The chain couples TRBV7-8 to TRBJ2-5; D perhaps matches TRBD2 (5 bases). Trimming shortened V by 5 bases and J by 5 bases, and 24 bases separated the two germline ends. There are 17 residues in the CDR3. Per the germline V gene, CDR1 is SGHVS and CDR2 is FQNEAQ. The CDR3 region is CASSPHREVVRSETQYF. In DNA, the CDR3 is TGTGCCAGCAGCCCACATCGGGAAGTAGTACGTTCCGAGACCCAGTACTTC.